The next 20 T cell receptor beta chains were all read from a single sample in a study of shared clonotypes between healthy human individuals (dated by TCRdb to 2018 to 2020). CD8 naive samples were obtained by positive selection for CCR7 among CD45RO-negative cells, yielding a CD45RA+CCR7+ population from which TemRA cells were excluded. Libraries were built with the immunoSEQ multiplex PCR assay. In TCRdb, the immuneACCESS table is reduced to in-frame sequences with V and J assigned. These tables do not hold every clone; where another copy was compared, an unresolved V gene accounts for under half, and the others remain unexplained. For this sample the table gives hundreds of thousands of clones, of which 95% to 96% were detected only once. The top ten constitute less than 0.12% of the sample. Sequencing was carried out using naive CD8+ T cells sorted from blood. Sample cell subset or site, as interpreted from the label and publication: CD45RA+CCR7+. The receptors here all came from a woman in her twenties or thirties in good health.

V usage is TRBV7-9 and J usage is TRBJ1-2, with D possibly TRBD1 on 5 matching bases. This CDR3 is built from 15 residues. CDR1 and CDR2 (germline): SEHNR, FQNEAQ (reference sequence). With 5 bases removed from V and 0 bases from J, the gap between germline ends came to 13 bases. CDR3 nucleotide sequence: TGTGCCAGCAGCCAAGACCAGGGTACTAACTATGGCTACACCTTC. Its translation: CASSQDQGTNYGYTF.

In this sample, this clone turned up a few times. The rearrangement links TRBV4-1 to TRBJ2-7; the match to TRBD1 covers 9 bases. Germline lookup yields CDR1 MGHRA and CDR2 YSYEKL. V gave up 5 bases and J gave up 3 bases; unmatched junction bases: 2. The CDR3 has 13 amino acids. The CDR3, as DNA: TGCGCCAGCAGCGCGGGACAGGGCTACGAGCAGTACTTC. Residues: CASSAGQGYEQYF.

About this clone: The identical CDR3 is also encoded by other nucleotide sequences in the sample. The rearrangement joins TRBV27 to TRBJ1-5; no definite D call. V was pared by 1 base and J by 2 bases, with 6 bases between. The CDR3 loop spans 14 amino acids. Per germline, CDR1 MNHEY and CDR2 SMNVEV (reference sequence). CDR3 protein: CASSLYGGNQPQHF. The CDR3 region has the DNA TGTGCCAGCAGTTTATACGGGGGCAATCAGCCCCAGCATTTT.

The gene calls are TRBV7-6 and TRBJ1-2; TRBD1 matches at 7 bases. The length of the CDR3 is 13 residues. In germline, CDR1 is SGHVS, CDR2 FNYEAQ. J gave up 6 bases and V 5 bases, and 6 bases lay outside the gene matches. The CDR3 reads CASSRTGVHGYTF. The CDR3 bases are TGTGCCAGCAGCCGAACAGGGGTTCATGGCTACACCTTC.

This clone was seen a single time. The chain couples TRBV20-1 to TRBJ2-5; D not resolved. There are 10 residues in the CDR3. Germline V lookup: CDR1 DFQATT, CDR2 SNEGSKA (reference sequence). V shed 6 bases and J shed 7 bases, with 9 bases lying between them. CDR3: CSAIKRTQYF. CDR3 nucleotides: TGCAGTGCCATAAAGCGGACCCAGTACTTC.

The CDR3 loop is CASSSEDIYNEQFF. The CDR3 DNA sequence: TGTGCCAGCAGTTCCGAAGACATCTACAATGAGCAGTTCTTC. The chain uses TRBV27 and TRBJ2-1; D is unresolved. The CDR3 length is 14 residues. In germline, CDR1 is MNHEY, CDR2 SMNVEV (reference sequence). Trimming took 4 bases from V and 3 from J, leaving 10 bases between them.

This chain connects TRBV6-5 to TRBJ2-1; 7 bases agree with TRBD1. The CDR3 has 13 residues. CDR1 MNHEY and CDR2 SVGAGI come from the germline V gene. V shed 6 bases and J 3 bases; nucleotides not matched to a gene: 2. CDR3 region: CASRDRVYNEQFF. The CDR3 bases are TGTGCCAGCAGAGACAGGGTCTACAATGAGCAGTTCTTC.

V usage is TRBV27 and J usage is TRBJ1-5; 10 bases align to TRBD1. J gave up 8 bases and V 5 bases, and 6 bases lay outside the gene matches. CDR1 MNHEY and CDR2 SMNVEV come from the germline V gene (reference sequence). The CDR3 is 14 residues long. The CDR3 sequence is CASSGAGTGEPQHF. The CDR3 bases are TGTGCCAGCAGTGGGGCCGGGACAGGGGAGCCCCAGCATTTT.

This clone was recorded a few times. The chain employs TRBV5-1 and TRBJ1-1; 9 bases agree with TRBD1. V shed 4 bases, J shed 3 bases, and the junction held 4 bases outside the gene matches. CDR3 length: 14 residues. Germline CDR1 reads SGHRS; CDR2 reads YFSETQ. The CDR3 protein is CASSIGQGYTEAFF. In nucleotides, the CDR3 is TGCGCCAGCAGCATCGGACAGGGGTACACTGAAGCTTTCTTT.

In this sample, this clone turned up once. The gene calls are TRBV29-1 and TRBJ2-1; 8 positions match TRBD1. Germline assignment: CDR1 SQVTM and CDR2 ANQGSEA. The length of the CDR3 is 15 residues. J was trimmed by 7 bases and V by 8 bases; bases with no gene match: 16. This CDR3 is CSLLMAGGVFNEQFF. CDR3 coding DNA: TGCAGCCTCCTAATGGCAGGGGGCGTTTTTAATGAGCAGTTCTTC.

V and J are TRBV19 and TRBJ1-2; D unclear. Trimming took 0 bases from V and 6 from J, leaving 8 bases between them. Germline CDR1 reads LNHDA; CDR2 reads SQIVND (reference sequence). This CDR3 is built from 13 residues. For the CDR3, the DNA is TGTGCCAGTAGTATAGATGCCGCAGATGGCTACACCTTC. Its protein is CASSIDAADGYTF.

This clone was seen once. The chain joins TRBV10-2 to TRBJ2-3, with 8 bases that match TRBD2. The trim removed 11 bases at V and 3 bases at J, leaving 10 bases unmatched. Germline-derived CDR1 and CDR2 are WSHSY and SAAADI. CDR3 size: 14 residues. The CDR3 DNA is TGCGCCGCCGGACGTAGCGGGACGACAGATACGCAGTATTTT. This translates into CAAGRSGTTDTQYF.

The genes are TRBV28 and TRBJ1-4; the match to TRBD1 covers 8 bases. Germline V lookup: CDR1 MDHEN, CDR2 SYDVKM. With V trimmed by 6 bases and J by 1 base, 10 bases remained unmatched. The CDR3 runs to 17 residues. The chain's CDR3 is CASRSFQGAETNEKLFF. In DNA form, the CDR3 reads TGTGCCAGCAGATCGTTCCAGGGGGCGGAAACTAATGAAAAACTGTTTTTT.

The CDR3 sequence: CASSLLGGGGEKLFF. DNA of the CDR3: TGTGCCAGCAGTTTATTGGGAGGGGGGGGCGAAAAACTGTTTTTT. The rearrangement uses TRBV27 and TRBJ1-4, with D possibly TRBD1 on 6 matching bases. The CDR3 sequence is 15 residues long. Per germline, CDR1 MNHEY and CDR2 SMNVEV (reference sequence). The V gene lost 1 base and the J gene lost 8 bases, with 14 bases spanning the gap.

The chain has TRBV21-1 and TRBJ2-3; TRBD1 is the table's D call, not checked against the DNA. TRBV21-1 is annotated as a pseudogene. This CDR3 comprises 17 residues. The CDR3 spells CASSSPPEQGSTDTQYF. In DNA form, the CDR3 reads TGTGCCAGCAGCTCCCCCCCGGAACAGGGTAGCACAGATACGCAGTATTTT.

The chain has TRBV28 and TRBJ2-7; possibly TRBD1 for D (5 bases). Looked up from germline, CDR1 is MDHEN and CDR2 is SYDVKM. V was cut by 3 bases and J by 12 bases, with 15 bases left in between. CDR3 length equals 12 residues. The CDR3 DNA reads TGTGCCAGCAGTTTGACAGCTTTCCTGCGGTACTTC. Residues: CASSLTAFLRYF.

The chain links TRBV19 to TRBJ2-1; 9 positions agree with TRBD2. This CDR3 is built from 16 residues. Germline V lookup: CDR1 LNHDA, CDR2 SQIVND (reference sequence). Trimming at V came to 5 bases and at J to 4 bases, leaving 9 bases not matched to a gene. The CDR3 bases are TGTGCCAGTAGTCCGTTCGATAGCGGGAGTTACAATGAGCAGTTCTTC. This codes for CASSPFDSGSYNEQFF.

V and J are TRBV4-1 and TRBJ2-1; D could derive from TRBD1 or TRBD2 (5 bases each). The ends were cut back, 2 bases at V and 5 bases at J, with 22 bases in the middle. From germline, CDR1 is MGHRA and CDR2 YSYEKL. CDR3 length: 18 residues. DNA for the CDR3: TGCGCCAGCAGCCAACGAACGACGGGGCCCCTTCTTAACAATGAGCAGTTCTTC. As protein: CASSQRTTGPLLNNEQFF.

V gene TRBV5-4 combines with J gene TRBJ2-1; D is unresolved. Germline values: CDR1 SGHNT, CDR2 YYREEE (reference sequence). Trimming shortened V by 2 bases and J by 8 bases, and 8 bases separated the two germline ends. There are 12 residues in the CDR3. The CDR3 region has the DNA TGTGCCAGCAGCTTAGGAGTACATGAGCAGTTCTTC. It is translated as CASSLGVHEQFF.

The chain couples TRBV2 to TRBJ2-7; no clear D gene. V was cut by 4 bases and J by 2 bases, with 9 bases left in between. The CDR3 extends over 13 amino acids. From germline, CDR1 is SNHLY and CDR2 FYNNEI. This CDR3 reads CASSVGTTYEQYF. The CDR3 DNA reads TGTGCCAGCAGTGTTGGCACCACCTACGAGCAGTACTTC. The whole variable domain, remainder taken from reference TRBV2 and TRBJ2-7, is EPEVTQTPSHQVTQMGQEVILRCVPISNHLYFYWYRQILGQKVEFLVSFYNNEISEKSEIFDDQFSVERPDGSNFTLKIRSTKLEDSAMYFCASSVGTTYEQYFGPGTRLTVT.